What follows describes a single T cell receptor (beta chain). This record comes from a study of T cell changes during pregnancy in multiple sclerosis. V gave up 4 bases and J gave up 0 bases, with 9 bases separating them. CDR1 is SQVTM, CDR2 ANQGSEA, per germline. This CDR3 is 13 amino acids long. The method was immunoSEQ multiplex PCR; TCRdb's version includes in-frame clones alone and lacks a portion of them. The table lists roughly 52,000 clones, around 89% of them singletons. This TCR derives from a female donor with multiple sclerosis, enrolled in a pregnancy study. The chain employs TRBV29-1 and TRBJ1-1; maybe TRBD1 (5 bases). The sample here was CD4+ T cells from peripheral blood mononuclear cells, taken in the first trimester of pregnancy. CDR3 sequence reads: CSVGQQLNTEAFF. The CDR3 region has the DNA TGCAGCGTTGGACAGCAGCTGAACACTGAAGCTTTCTTT.